Below, 19 T cell receptor beta chains from the same sample are listed, as sequenced in a study of technical replicates of blood from a few donors. Sequencing used immunoSEQ multiplex PCR; TCRdb keeps in-frame clones, though not all of them. The data hold some 78,000 clones, with about 93% observed a single time. The sample was T cells isolated from PBMCs. The receptor source for this set is a human donor in good health.

The J gene is TRBJ2-5, the V gene TRBV5-4; TRBD2 might be the D (6 bases). V lost 1 base, J lost 2 bases, and 15 bases lay in between. Germline CDR1 SGHNT, CDR2 YYREEE (reference sequence). This CDR3 region has 16 residues. For the CDR3, the DNA is TGTGCCAGCAGCTTGCGTGGAGGGCTGTGGCAAGAGACCCAGTACTTC. Amino acid sequence: CASSLRGGLWQETQYF.

The V gene is TRBV30, the J gene TRBJ1-2; D is undetermined. Germline V gene data show CDR1 as GTSNPN and CDR2 as SVGIG (reference sequence). The CDR3 sequence is 13 residues long. Trimming removed 0 bases from V and 8 bases from J, with 13 bases in between. CDR3 loop: CAWSVQQTTGYTF. The CDR3 nucleotides read TGTGCCTGGAGTGTACAACAGACAACCGGCTACACCTTC.

The chain carries TRBV6-1 and TRBJ2-1; TRBD2 matches at 8 bases. This CDR3 has 13 residues. Germline V gene lookup returns CDR1 MNHNS and CDR2 SASEGT. The ends lost 6 bases at V and 6 bases at J; junction bases unmatched: 4. The CDR3: CASSTGGVNEQFF. The DNA for the CDR3 is TGTGCCAGCAGCACCGGGGGGGTCAATGAGCAGTTCTTC.

The chain employs TRBV7-9 and TRBJ1-2; TRBD1 matches at 8 bases. Germline assignment: CDR1 SEHNR and CDR2 FQNEAQ (reference sequence). The CDR3 has 15 amino acids. V lost 7 bases and J lost 8; bases outside the gene matches: 15. The CDR3 here is CASNFRADRVSGYTF. The CDR3 coding sequence is TGTGCCAGCAACTTCCGGGCGGACAGGGTCTCCGGCTACACCTTC.

The chain uses TRBV27 and TRBJ1-1; D call uncertain. CDR3 length: 14 residues. The germline CDR1 and CDR2 sequences are MNHEY and SMNVEV (reference sequence). Trimming cost V 6 bases and J 0 bases, with 11 bases left between them. DNA of the CDR3: TGTGCCAGCAGGGATAGCTTTTTGAACACTGAAGCTTTCTTT. Protein: CASRDSFLNTEAFF.

A single count supports this clone. The missing conserved phenylalanine or tryptophan at the end of this CDR3 makes a read error likely. This chain links TRBV5-1 with TRBJ1-2; the match to TRBD1 covers 8 bases. Germline assignment: CDR1 SGHRS and CDR2 YFSETQ. The CDR3 covers 16 residues. V lost 4 bases to trimming and J lost 0 bases; unmatched junction nucleotides: 8. CDR3 bases: TGCGCCAGCAGCGTTTCTGCGACAGGGGCTAACTATGGCTACACCCTC. Amino acid sequence: CASSVSATGANYGYTL.

The V gene is TRBV15, the J gene TRBJ2-5; TRBD1 aligns across 7 bases. CDR1 and CDR2 from the germline V gene are LNHNV and YYDKDF (reference sequence). Trimming at V came to 1 base and at J to 2 bases, leaving 7 bases not matched to a gene. There are 16 residues in the CDR3. The CDR3 loop is CATSRGDSRAQETQYF. Here the CDR3 DNA reads TGTGCCACCAGCAGAGGGGACAGCCGAGCTCAAGAGACCCAGTACTTC.

The V call is TRBV9, the J call TRBJ2-1; 11 nucleotides agree with TRBD2. Germline CDR1 is SGDLS and CDR2 is YYNGEE. This CDR3 region has 20 residues. Trimming cost V 0 bases and J 3 bases; bases outside gene matches: 14. CDR3 sequence (DNA): TGTGCCAGCAGCGTAGTAATTTCAGATACTAGCGGGAGCTTCTACAATGAGCAGTTCTTC. Protein sequence: CASSVVISDTSGSFYNEQFF.

The chain employs TRBV28 and TRBJ2-3; 12 nucleotides line up with TRBD1. The germline CDR1 and CDR2 sequences are MDHEN and SYDVKM. V was pared by 7 bases and J by 3 bases, with 11 bases of the junction left unmatched. The CDR3 totals 17 residues. The CDR3 here is CASIPGQGAPPTDTQYF. The CDR3, as DNA: TGTGCCAGCATCCCGGGACAGGGGGCCCCACCAACAGATACGCAGTATTTT.

The chain uses TRBV6-6 and TRBJ2-2, with D unclear. The CDR3 covers 12 residues. Trimming took off 7 bases at V and 8 bases at J, with 11 bases between the two ends. Germline V gene sequence: CDR1 MNHNY, CDR2 SVGAGI (reference sequence). CDR3 amino acids: CASTLQAGELFF. The DNA of the CDR3 is TGTGCCAGCACTCTACAAGCGGGGGAGCTGTTTTTT.

The rearrangement links TRBV27 to TRBJ1-2; D might be TRBD1 (6 bases). The V and J ends lost 5 bases and 8 bases respectively, with 21 bases between them. The CDR3 consists of 15 residues. CDR1 and CDR2 (germline): MNHEY, SMNVEV (reference sequence). CDR3 region: CASSLRGGGFQGYTF. In nucleotides, the CDR3 is TGTGCCAGCAGTCTGAGAGGGGGGGGATTCCAGGGCTACACCTTC.

The chain combines TRBV10-1 with TRBJ2-2, with 9 bases lining up with TRBD2. Germline CDR1 WNHNN, CDR2 SYGVQD (reference sequence). This CDR3 has 16 residues. With 5 bases clipped from V and 3 bases from J, the junction kept 7 bases outside the gene matches. For the CDR3, the DNA is TGCGCCAGCAGTATTTTAGCGGGAGTGGACACCGGGGAGCTGTTTTTT. This gives the protein CASSILAGVDTGELFF.

The chain recombines TRBV5-1 with TRBJ2-2; 8 nucleotides match TRBD2. This CDR3 is 17 amino acids long. The germline V gene has CDR1 SGHRS and CDR2 YFSETQ. Losses at the gene ends were 2 bases for V and 3 bases for J; bases not matched to a gene: 9. CDR3 loop: CASSFVTGGDHTGELFF. DNA for the CDR3: TGCGCCAGCAGCTTTGTTACGGGAGGGGATCACACCGGGGAGCTGTTTTTT.

V is TRBV2 and J is TRBJ2-6; 8 nucleotides line up with TRBD1. J lost 4 bases, V lost 8 bases, and 13 bases had no gene match. Germline CDR1 SNHLY, CDR2 FYNNEI. The CDR3 loop spans 17 amino acids. The CDR3 coding sequence is TGTGCCAGCGGAAGGAGCAGGGGGCGAACGGGGGCCAACGTCCTGACTTTC. Encoded protein: CASGRSRGRTGANVLTF.

The V gene is TRBV27, the J gene TRBJ2-2, with D unclear. Germline V gene lookup returns CDR1 MNHEY and CDR2 SMNVEV (reference sequence). V was clipped by 0 bases and J by 2 bases, with 10 bases between them. The CDR3 has 16 amino acids. CDR3 sequence: CASSLSLSYNTGELFF. The DNA for the CDR3 is TGTGCCAGCAGTTTATCGCTCAGTTATAACACCGGGGAGCTGTTTTTT.

The chain joins TRBV18 to TRBJ2-3; TRBD2 agrees at 8 bases. Germline values: CDR1 KGHSH, CDR2 LQKENI. V lost 4 bases and J lost 4; bases outside the gene matches: 4. The CDR3 totals 14 residues. CDR3 nucleotide sequence: TGTGCCAGCTCACGAGGGACTAGGTCAGATACGCAGTATTTT. This encodes CASSRGTRSDTQYF.

This clone was recorded once. The V gene is TRBV4-2, the J gene TRBJ1-2; no definite D call. This CDR3 has 18 residues. V shed 4 bases and J shed 0 bases, with 21 bases lying between them. Looked up from germline, CDR1 is LGHNA and CDR2 is YNFKEQ. The CDR3 reads CASSPRRWGDVANYGYTF. DNA for the CDR3: TGTGCCAGCAGCCCGCGCCGGTGGGGAGACGTAGCTAACTATGGCTACACCTTC.

The J gene is TRBJ2-1, the V gene TRBV5-4; no reliable D call. The V end lost 4 bases, the J end lost 3 bases, and 5 bases lay between the germline ends. The CDR3 runs 12 residues. The germline V gene has CDR1 SGHNT and CDR2 YYREEE (reference sequence). CDR3 DNA: TGTGCCAGCAGCCTAGACTACAATGAGCAGTTCTTC. Its protein product is CASSLDYNEQFF. Drawing the rest from reference TRBV5-4 and TRBJ2-1, the complete variable domain is ETGVTQSPTHLIKTRGQQVTLRCSSQSGHNTVSWYQQALGQGPQFIFQYYREEENGRGNFPPRFSGLQFPNYSSELNVNALELDDSALYLCASSLDYNEQFFGPGTRLTVL.

A single count supports this clone. In nucleotides, the CDR3 is TGTGCCAGCAGCTTAAAGGGGGTTATGAACACTGAAGCTTTCTTT. Protein product: CASSLKGVMNTEAFF. The rearrangement uses TRBV7-9 and TRBJ1-1; D might be TRBD1 (6 bases). CDR1 is SEHNR, CDR2 FQNEAQ, per germline (reference sequence). This CDR3 comprises 15 residues. V was trimmed by 2 bases and J by 0 bases, leaving 10 bases between them.